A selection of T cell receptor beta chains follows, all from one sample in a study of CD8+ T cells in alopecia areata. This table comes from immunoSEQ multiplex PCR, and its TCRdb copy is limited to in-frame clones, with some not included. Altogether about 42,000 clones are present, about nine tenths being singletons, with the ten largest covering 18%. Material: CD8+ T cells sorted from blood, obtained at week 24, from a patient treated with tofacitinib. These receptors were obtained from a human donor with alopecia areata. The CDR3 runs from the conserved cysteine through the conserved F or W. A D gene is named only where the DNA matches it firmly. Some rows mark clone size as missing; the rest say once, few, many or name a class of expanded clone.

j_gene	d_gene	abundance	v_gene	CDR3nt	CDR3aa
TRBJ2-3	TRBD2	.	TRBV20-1	TGCAGTGCTGTGGGGGGGGATACGCAGTATTTT	CSAVGGDTQYF
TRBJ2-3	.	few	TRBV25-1	TGTGCCAGCAGTGAATCAGCAGGGAATACGCAGTATTTT	CASSESAGNTQYF
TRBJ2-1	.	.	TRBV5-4	TGTGCCAGCAGCCCCGGACAGAGTGAGCAGTTCTTC	CASSPGQSEQFF
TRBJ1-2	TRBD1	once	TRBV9	TGTGCCAGCAGCGCATTGACAGGGAATATTTTCGGCTACACCTTC	CASSALTGNIFGYTF
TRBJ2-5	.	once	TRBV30	TGTGCCTGGCGGGGCTATCAAGAGACCCAGTACTTC	CAWRGYQETQYF
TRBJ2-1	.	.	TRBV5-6	TGTGCCAGCAGCTTAGCTACGGGGGATGAGCAGTTCTTC	CASSLATGDEQFF
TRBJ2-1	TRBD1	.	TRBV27	TGTGCCAGCAGTTTAGACGGACAGGGGGGCGGGGAGCAGTTCTTC	CASSLDGQGGGEQFF
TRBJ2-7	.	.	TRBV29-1	TGCAGCGTTACAGAACAGGGAGGCGAGCAGTACTTC	CSVTEQGGEQYF
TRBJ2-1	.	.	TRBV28	TGTGCCAGCAGGCAAACAGGGATCTCCTACAATGAGCAGTTCTTC	CASRQTGISYNEQFF
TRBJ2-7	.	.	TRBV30	TGTGCCTGGAGTGCAACTCGGGTGCAGTACTTC	CAWSATRVQYF
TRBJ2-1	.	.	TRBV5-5	TGTGCCAGCAGCTTCCAGCCAAGCTCCTACAATGAGCAGTTCTTC	CASSFQPSSYNEQFF
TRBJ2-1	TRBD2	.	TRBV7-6	TGTGCCAGCAGCTTAAAACTAGCGGGGGGCGCGACCCACGGAGAGCAGTTCTTC	CASSLKLAGGATHGEQFF
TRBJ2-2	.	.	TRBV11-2	TGTGCCAGCAGCCCCCCAGGCAGACGCCGAACCGGGGAGCTGTTTTTT	CASSPPGRRRTGELFF
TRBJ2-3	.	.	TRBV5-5	TGTGCCAGCAGCTTCGATCTAACAGATACGCAGTATTTT	CASSFDLTDTQYF
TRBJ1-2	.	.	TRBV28	TGTGCCAGCAGTTTAGAGGGGTTCTCTAACTATGGCTACACCTTC	CASSLEGFSNYGYTF
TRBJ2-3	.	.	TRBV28	TGTGCCAGCAGTTCGCGGATTACGAAGAGCACAGATACGCAGTATTTT	CASSSRITKSTDTQYF
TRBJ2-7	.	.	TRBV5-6	TGTGCCAGCAGCTTATGGGGGAAATACGAGCAGTACTTC	CASSLWGKYEQYF
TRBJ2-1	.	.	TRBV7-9	TGTGCCAGCAGCCGAGGACTCGGGGGCGAGGCGTTCTTC	CASSRGLGGEAFF
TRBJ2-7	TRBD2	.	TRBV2	TGTGCCAGCAGCCTACTAGCGGGGACCTACGAGCAGTACTTC	CASSLLAGTYEQYF
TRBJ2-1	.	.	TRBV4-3	TGCGCCAGCAGCCAAGTGGGAGGAATAAGCTACAATGAGCAGTTCTTC	CASSQVGGISYNEQFF